This T cell receptor (beta chain) is drawn from a study of CD8+CD57+ T cells in acquired aplastic anemia. Study summary: An average of about 3.4 ug of DNA was obtained from sorted CD4+ and CD8+ cells. Points from the study as a whole: Shared by patients and controls, roughly 28 CD8+ CDR3s were abundant in patients. Patients and controls were not found to differ significantly in CD8+ Simpson's diversity.

V shed 0 bases, J shed 1 base, and the junction held 3 bases outside the gene matches. From germline, CDR1 is LNHDA and CDR2 SQIVND (reference sequence). There are 16 residues in the CDR3. Regarding this clonotype: Its specificity is unknown.

TCR beta VDJ and CDR3 profiling used genomic DNA as template. TCRdb ran MiXCR on the reads and lists one entry per CDR3 protein. The profile shows about 190,000 distinct CDR3 sequences, around 59% of them singletons. The specimen sequenced was sorted CD4+, CD8+, or CD8+CD57+ T cells (not recorded which) from PBMCs. The V gene is TRBV19, the J gene TRBJ1-5; TRBD1 matches at 7 bases. The clonotype was recovered from a human donor in good health, serving as a control. The chain's CDR3 is CASSIEWGQSNQPQHF. In nucleotides, the CDR3 is TGTGCCAGTAGTATAGAATGGGGACAGAGCAATCAGCCCCAGCATTTT. Complete variable domain (other parts from reference TRBV19 and TRBJ1-5): DGGITQSPKYLFRKEGQNVTLSCEQNLNHDAMYWYRQDPGQGLRLIYYSQIVNDFQKGDIAEGYSVSREKKESFPLTVTSAQKNPTAFYLCASSIEWGQSNQPQHFGDGTRLSIL.